This TCR beta chain was obtained from a study of vaccination and CD4 T cells after COVID-19. Details on this clonotype: The antigen remains unidentified.

The treatment here: roughly 11-day PBMC culture with coronavirus spike peptide pools or control peptides (ViraFEST assay). With the Oncomine TCR Beta short-read assay, DNA from cultured CD4+ T cells was sequenced. Using its own MiXCR run on the PCR reads, TCRdb lists one record per CDR3 protein. The sample holds about 15,000 distinct CDR3 sequences, under 50% seen once. This CDR3 has 15 amino acids. Germline CDR1 and CDR2: MDHEN and SYDVKM. After removal of 5 bases from V and 4 bases from J, the junction contained 8 bases not matched to a gene. This TCR was sampled from a human donor who had recovered from COVID-19. V is TRBV28 and J is TRBJ1-2; 9 positions match TRBD1. Sequenced sample: CD4+ T cells from blood, cultured in vitro. CDR3 bases: TGTGCCAGCAGTACGCCGGGACAGGGACTCTATGGCTACACCTTC. Protein product: CASSTPGQGLYGYTF.